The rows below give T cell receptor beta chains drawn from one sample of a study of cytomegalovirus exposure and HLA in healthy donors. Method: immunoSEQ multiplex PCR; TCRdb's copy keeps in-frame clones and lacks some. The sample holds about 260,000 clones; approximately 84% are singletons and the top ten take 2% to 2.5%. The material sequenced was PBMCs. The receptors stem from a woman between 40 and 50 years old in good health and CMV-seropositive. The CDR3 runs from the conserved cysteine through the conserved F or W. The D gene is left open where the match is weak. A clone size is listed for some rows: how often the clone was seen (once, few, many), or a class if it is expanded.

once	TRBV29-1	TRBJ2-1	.	TGCAGCGTCGGGGGGGGGACAGAGCTTTACAATGAGCAGTTCTTC	CSVGGGTELYNEQFF
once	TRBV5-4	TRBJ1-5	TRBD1	TGTGCCAGCAGCTTATCGGGGACAGGGGGGAATCAGCCCCAGCATTTT	CASSLSGTGGNQPQHF
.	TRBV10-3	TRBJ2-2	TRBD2	TGTGCCATCAGTGGGACTAGCGGGAGGGCCGGAGGGACCGGGGAGCTGTTTTTT	CAISGTSGRAGGTGELFF
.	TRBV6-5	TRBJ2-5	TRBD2	TGTGCCAGCAGTTACTCATTTCGTAGCGGGAGTGAGACCCAGTACTTC	CASSYSFRSGSETQYF
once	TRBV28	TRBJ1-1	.	TGTGCCAGCAGTTTGCAAGGATTGTTACAGGGCCGAGTAAAAGGCTTT	CASSLQGLLQGRVKGF
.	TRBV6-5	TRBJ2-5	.	TGTGCCAGCAGTTACTCGGGGGGATACCAAGAGACCCAGTACTTC	CASSYSGGYQETQYF
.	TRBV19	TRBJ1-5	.	TGTGCCAGTACCCCAGGCTCGTATAGCAATCAGCCCCAGCATTTT	CASTPGSYSNQPQHF
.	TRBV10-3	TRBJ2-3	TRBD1	TGTGCCATCACGGGGACAGCCACAGATACGCAGTATTTT	CAITGTATDTQYF
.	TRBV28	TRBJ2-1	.	TGTGCCAGCAGCTACGTCTACAATGAGCAGTTCTTC	CASSYVYNEQFF
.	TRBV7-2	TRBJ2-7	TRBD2	TGTGCCAGCAGCTTAGGAAGGACTAGCGGGACGTATGAGCAGTACTTC	CASSLGRTSGTYEQYF
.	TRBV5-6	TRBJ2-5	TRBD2	TGTGCCAGCAGCTTACCTAGCGGGGAGACCCAGTACTTC	CASSLPSGETQYF
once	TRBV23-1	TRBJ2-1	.	TGCGCCAGCAGTCAATCAAAGACTAGATTCAACAATGAGCAGTTCTTC	CASSQSKTRFNNEQFF
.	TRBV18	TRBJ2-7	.	TGTGCCAGCTCACACACTGCCCCACAGGCCTACTACGAGCAGTACTTC	CASSHTAPQAYYEQYF
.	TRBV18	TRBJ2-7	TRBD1	TGTGCCAGCTCACCAGGCGAGGGACAGGGTTTCTACGAGCAGTACTTC	CASSPGEGQGFYEQYF
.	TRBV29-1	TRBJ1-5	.	TGCAGCGTTGAAATGGGAGCGCATCAGCCCCAGCATTTT	CSVEMGAHQPQHF
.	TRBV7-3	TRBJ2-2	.	TGTGCCAGCAGCTTATCGCAATCCGCAATTCGGTCCGGGGAGCTGTTTTTT	CASSLSQSAIRSGELFF
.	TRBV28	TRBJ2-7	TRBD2	TGTGCCAGCAGTTTACAATCGGTGGGTAGCGGGTTCTCGTACTTC	CASSLQSVGSGFSYF
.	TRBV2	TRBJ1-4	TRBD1	TGTGCCAGCAGGGAGACAGGGGTCCCTAATGAAAAACTGTTTTTT	CASRETGVPNEKLFF
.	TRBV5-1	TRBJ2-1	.	TGCGCCAGCAAAATTGGGCAAGCCTACAATGAGCAGTTCTTC	CASKIGQAYNEQFF
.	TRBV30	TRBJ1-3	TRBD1	TGTGCCTGGAGTGTACCTAGACCGGACAGGAGCTCTGGAAACACCATATATTTT	CAWSVPRPDRSSGNTIYF
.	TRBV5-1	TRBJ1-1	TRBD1	TGCGCCAGCAGCTTGGGGGGGACAGGGGGCAGGAGCACTGAAGCTTTCTTT	CASSLGGTGGRSTEAFF
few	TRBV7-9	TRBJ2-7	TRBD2	TGTGCCAGCAGCTTAGGGGCGGGGGGCTTAGGCTCCTACGAGCAGTACTTC	CASSLGAGGLGSYEQYF
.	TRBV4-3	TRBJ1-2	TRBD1	TGCGCCAGCAGCCGCGACAGGGTAGGCGGCTACACCTTC	CASSRDRVGGYTF
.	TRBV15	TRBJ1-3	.	TGTGCCACCAGCAGAGCGACAGGCCTCGGAAACACCATATATTTT	CATSRATGLGNTIYF
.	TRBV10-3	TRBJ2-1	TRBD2	TGTGCCATCAGGACCAGCGGGAGGGCATCGGATGAGCAGTTCTTC	CAIRTSGRASDEQFF
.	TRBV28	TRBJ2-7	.	TGTGCCAGCAGTTCAGGGACCTACGAGCAGTACTTC	CASSSGTYEQYF
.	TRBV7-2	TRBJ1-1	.	TGTGCCAGCAGCTCCCAAGGACAGATGAACACTGAAGCTTTCTTT	CASSSQGQMNTEAFF
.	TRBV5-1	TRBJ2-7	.	TGCGCCAGCAGCTTGGCAGTCCCCTCCTACGAGCAGTACTTC	CASSLAVPSYEQYF
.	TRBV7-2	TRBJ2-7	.	TGTGCCAGCAGCTTAGCCCAGGAGCAGTACTTC	CASSLAQEQYF
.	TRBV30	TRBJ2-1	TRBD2	TGTGCCTGGAGCGCGGGAGGACTAGAGCAGTTCTTC	CAWSAGGLEQFF
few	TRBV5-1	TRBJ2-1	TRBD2	TGCGCCAGCAGCTTGGGTGGCGGGAGGTTAGGTGAGCAGTTCTTC	CASSLGGGRLGEQFF
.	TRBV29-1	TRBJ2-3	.	TGCACCATAGAGGAGGGAGCGGGAGATACGCAGTATTTT	CTIEEGAGDTQYF
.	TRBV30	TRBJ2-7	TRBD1	TGTGCCTGGAGTGGGGACAGGGGGCAACTCGAGCAGTACTTC	CAWSGDRGQLEQYF
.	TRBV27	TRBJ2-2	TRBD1	TGTGCCGGCAGTTTGTCGGGACAGATAGTACCCGGGGAGCTGTTTTTT	CAGSLSGQIVPGELFF
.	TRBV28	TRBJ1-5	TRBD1	TGTGCCAACGCGGCAGGGGGTTATAGCAATCAGCCCCAGCATTTT	CANAAGGYSNQPQHF
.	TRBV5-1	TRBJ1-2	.	TGCGCCAGCAGCTTGGCCCAACTCGGGTCCGACTATGGCTACACCTTC	CASSLAQLGSDYGYTF
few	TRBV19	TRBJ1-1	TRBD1	TGTGCCACAAACAGGGGTCGGACCACTGAAGCTTTCTTT	CATNRGRTTEAFF
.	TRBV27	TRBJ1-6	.	TGTGCCAGCAGTTTATCGTGGGGGGGGAATTCACCCCTCCACTTT	CASSLSWGGNSPLHF
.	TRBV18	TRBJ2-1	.	TGTGCCAGCTCACCACTAACAGGGAGTCGGTACAATGAGCAGTTCTTC	CASSPLTGSRYNEQFF
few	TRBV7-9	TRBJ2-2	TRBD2	TGTGCCAGCAGCTTAGTGTCCGCGGGAGCCGGGGAGCTGTTTTTT	CASSLVSAGAGELFF
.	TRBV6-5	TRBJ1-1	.	TGTGCCAGCAGTCCGGGTGATCGGAACACTGAAGCTTTCTTT	CASSPGDRNTEAFF